The next 28 T cell receptor beta chains were all read from a single sample in a study of identical twins. MiXCR was run by TCRdb on the 5' RACE reads, yielding one entry per CDR3 protein. Counted here are 310,000 or so distinct CDR3 sequences, 8% to 9.5% occurring once; the ten biggest clones make up 7% to 8.5%. A further study also used this sample, focusing on yellow fever vaccine responses in identical twins.

Specimen: CD8+ T cells sorted from blood. The source of these receptors is a young woman in good health.

This clonotype was recorded a few times. The chain combines TRBV15 with TRBJ2-3; the match to TRBD2 covers 7 bases. CDR1 is LNHNV and CDR2 is YYDKDF in the germline V gene (reference sequence). The CDR3 has 17 residues. The junction had 10 bases not matched to a gene; V was cut back by 0 bases and J by 4 bases. The CDR3 reads CATSREGGLGGADTQYF. CDR3 DNA: TGTGCCACCAGCAGAGAGGGTGGACTAGGAGGGGCAGATACGCAGTATTTT.

This clonotype has a handful of counts. This rearrangement joins TRBV9 to TRBJ2-7; D is possibly TRBD2 (6 bases). CDR1 is SGDLS and CDR2 is YYNGEE in the germline V gene. The CDR3 has 13 residues. V gave up 2 bases and J gave up 5 bases, with 11 bases separating them. CDR3 bases: TGTGCCAGCAGCGTGGAGGGTATCCACGAGCAGTACTTC. Translation: CASSVEGIHEQYF. Variable domain in full (rest from reference TRBV9 and TRBJ2-7): DSGVTQTPKHLITATGQRVTLRCSPRSGDLSVYWYQQSLDQGLQFLIQYYNGEERAKGNILERFSAQQFPDLHSELNLSSLELGDSALYFCASSVEGIHEQYFGPGTRLTVT.

This clonotype was observed at least ten times. The chain combines TRBV5-5 with TRBJ2-1; 7 bases agree with TRBD1. The CDR3 consists of 15 residues. The V gene end was trimmed by 4 bases and the J gene end by 5 bases; junction bases not matched to a gene: 9. Per germline, CDR1 SGHKS and CDR2 YYEKEE (reference sequence). The CDR3 is CASSRDKGQNNEQFF. DNA of the CDR3: TGTGCCAGCAGCCGTGATAAGGGACAGAACAATGAGCAGTTCTTC.

A few counts support this clonotype. The chain joins TRBV29-1 to TRBJ2-7; TRBD2 matches at 9 bases. The V segment lost 2 bases and the J segment 2 bases; nucleotides outside the gene matches: 16. Germline lookup yields CDR1 SQVTM and CDR2 ANQGSEA. The CDR3 sequence is 18 residues long. The CDR3 is CSVEFRSAGGRGAYEQYF. The CDR3 nucleotides read TGCAGCGTTGAATTCCGTAGCGCGGGAGGGCGGGGGGCCTACGAGCAGTACTTC.

This clonotype has a handful of counts. This sequence joins TRBV11-2 and TRBJ2-5; no firm D call. The CDR3 is 12 amino acids. Germline-derived CDR1 and CDR2 are SGHAT and FQNNGV. The germline V and J ends were trimmed by 2 bases and 7 bases, with 8 bases remaining between them. This chain's CDR3 is CASSLTVGTQYF. The CDR3 coding sequence is TGTGCCAGCAGCTTAACCGTGGGGACCCAGTACTTC.

The table lists this clonotype with many counts. The V and J genes are TRBV20-1 and TRBJ1-5; D is perhaps TRBD1 (6 bases). The CDR3 has 13 residues. Germline lookup yields CDR1 DFQATT and CDR2 SNEGSKA (reference sequence). Trimming shortened V by 5 bases and J by 6 bases, and 14 bases separated the two germline ends. DNA for the CDR3: TGCAGTGCTGGAGGGGGGGAGGTTCAGCCCCAGCATTTT. Its translation is CSAGGGEVQPQHF.

This chain uses TRBV29-1 with TRBJ2-1; D may be TRBD2 (6 bases). Germline V CDR1 and CDR2: SQVTM, ANQGSEA. The CDR3 covers 16 residues. V shed 4 bases and J shed 0 bases, with 16 bases lying between them. The chain's CDR3 is CSVGRAGRSSYNEQFF. The CDR3 region has the DNA TGCAGCGTTGGAAGGGCGGGGAGAAGCTCCTACAATGAGCAGTTCTTC.

CDR3 sequence reads: CASSFTFPDPLYEQYF. CDR3 nucleotides: TGTGCCAGCAGCTTTACGTTCCCGGACCCCCTCTACGAGCAGTACTTC. The gene calls are TRBV11-3 and TRBJ2-7; no definite D call. In germline, CDR1 is SGHNT, CDR2 YENEEA. The ends were cut back, 3 bases at V and 3 bases at J, with 18 bases in the middle. The CDR3 loop spans 16 amino acids.

This chain joins TRBV12-3 or TRBV12-4 and TRBJ2-7; no firm D call. Between the trimmed V and J ends, which lost 7 bases and 2 bases, there was a span of 21 bases. The CDR3 has 16 amino acids. The CDR3 spells CASNPTADPRPYEQYF. DNA for the CDR3: TGTGCCAGCAACCCGACCGCGGATCCCCGGCCCTACGAGCAGTACTTC.

The chain links TRBV19 to TRBJ1-5; D perhaps matches TRBD1 (5 bases). This CDR3 has 15 amino acids. Trimming left V 6 bases short and J 0 bases short, with 12 bases between. Germline V CDR1 and CDR2: LNHDA, SQIVND (reference sequence). CDR3 nucleotides: TGTGCCAGTAGCCACCAGGGTTATAGCAATCAGCCCCAGCATTTT. Protein product: CASSHQGYSNQPQHF.

The chain uses TRBV11-3 and TRBJ2-1; maybe TRBD2 (5 bases). Germline assignment: CDR1 SGHNT and CDR2 YENEEA. The CDR3 covers 15 residues. The V and J ends lost 5 bases and 4 bases respectively, with 15 bases between them. CDR3 in amino acids: CASSGPGDSYNEQFF. The CDR3 DNA follows: TGTGCCAGCAGCGGCCCCGGGGATTCTTACAATGAGCAGTTCTTC.

This clonotype was detected many times. The rearrangement joins TRBV27 to TRBJ1-1, with unresolved D. The CDR3 is 14 residues long. V was clipped by 3 bases and J by 2 bases, with 10 bases between them. CDR1 is MNHEY, CDR2 SMNVEV, per germline (reference sequence). CDR3 sequence (DNA): TGTGCCAGCAGTTTCGTGCCGGGTAACACTGAAGCTTTCTTT. It codes for CASSFVPGNTEAFF.

At least ten counts were recorded for this clonotype. V is TRBV12-3 or TRBV12-4 and J is TRBJ2-3; D gene unclear. V dropped 2 bases and J dropped 2 bases, with 8 bases sitting between them. The CDR3 runs to 14 residues. CDR3 loop: CASSLSFHTDTQYF. CDR3 DNA sequence: TGTGCCAGCAGTTTAAGTTTTCACACAGATACGCAGTATTTT.

The CDR3 here is CASSLGGWSDEASTDTQYF. The CDR3 bases are TGTGCCAGCAGCCTAGGGGGATGGTCGGACGAGGCCTCCACAGATACGCAGTATTTT. This rearrangement joins TRBV11-2 to TRBJ2-3; possibly TRBD1 for D (6 bases). The CDR3 totals 19 residues. V lost 5 bases to trimming and J lost 2 bases, with 26 bases between them. Germline V CDR1 and CDR2: SGHAT, FQNNGV.

V and J are TRBV20-1 and TRBJ2-4; TRBD2 aligns across 7 bases. This CDR3 has 16 amino acids. V was clipped by 3 bases and J by 5 bases; unmatched bases: 13. Germline-derived CDR1 and CDR2 are DFQATT and SNEGSKA (reference sequence). The CDR3 bases are TGCAGTGCTAGTTCGCCGTCCATAGGGAGGGAAAACATTCAGTACTTC. Translating gives CSASSPSIGRENIQYF.

This clonotype was recorded at least ten times. The chain joins TRBV11-2 to TRBJ2-3, with 8 bases identical to TRBD2. V was pared by 0 bases and J by 3 bases, with 17 bases of the junction left unmatched. The germline V gene encodes CDR1 SGHAT and CDR2 FQNNGV. There are 20 residues in the CDR3. The CDR3 bases are TGTGCCAGCAGCTTAGATGGGTTGAGTGGCGGGGGGCCTAGTACAGATACGCAGTATTTT. Amino acids: CASSLDGLSGGGPSTDTQYF.

This clonotype was seen more than once but under ten times. This rearrangement joins TRBV4-1 to TRBJ2-7; 8 bases fit TRBD1. The germline CDR1 and CDR2 sequences are MGHRA and YSYEKL. V gave up 4 bases and J gave up 4 bases; unmatched junction bases: 6. The CDR3 spans 14 residues. CDR3 region: CASSLDRAEYEQYF. CDR3 bases: TGCGCCAGCAGCCTGGACAGGGCCGAATACGAGCAGTACTTC.

This clonotype was observed at least ten times. This chain joins TRBV6-1 and TRBJ2-5, with a weak D call TRBD1 (5 bases). V was clipped by 6 bases and J by 5 bases, with 16 bases between them. Germline V gene data show CDR1 as MNHNS and CDR2 as SASEGT. The CDR3 covers 14 residues. The CDR3 sequence: CASSPQGNVETQYF. CDR3 in DNA: TGTGCCAGCAGCCCCCAGGGAAACGTGGAGACCCAGTACTTC.

This clonotype was found a few times. The V call is TRBV5-1, the J call TRBJ2-3, with 9 bases identical to TRBD2. CDR1 is SGHRS and CDR2 is YFSETQ in the germline V gene. The CDR3 extends over 16 amino acids. Trimming removed 4 bases from V and 2 bases from J; junction bases left unmatched: 8. The CDR3 is CASSPKSGGLTDTQYF. CDR3 coding DNA: TGCGCCAGCAGCCCGAAAAGCGGGGGGCTCACAGATACGCAGTATTTT. Full variable domain (remainder filled in from reference TRBV5-1 and TRBJ2-3): KAGVTQTPRYLIKTRGQQVTLSCSPISGHRSVSWYQQTPGQGLQFLFEYFSETQRNKGNFPGRFSGRQFSNSRSEMNVSTLELGDSALYLCASSPKSGGLTDTQYFGPGTRLTVL.

The chain carries TRBV4-1 and TRBJ2-7; TRBD2 matches 7 bases. J lost 6 bases, V lost 4 bases, and 9 bases had no gene match. CDR1 is MGHRA and CDR2 is YSYEKL in the germline V gene. This CDR3 contains 14 residues. The CDR3 is CASSPGGLGGEQYF. In nucleotides, the CDR3 is TGCGCCAGCAGCCCGGGGGGTCTGGGCGGCGAGCAGTACTTC.

The sample holds a few counts of this clonotype. This chain links TRBV2 with TRBJ2-6, with D possibly matching TRBD2 (5 bases). The CDR3 is made up of 14 amino acids. Germline V lookup: CDR1 SNHLY, CDR2 FYNNEI. V was trimmed by 10 bases and J by 4 bases, leaving 14 bases between them. The DNA for the CDR3 is TGTGCCACCGCCCCGGGGTCCGGGGCCAACGTCCTGACTTTC. It is translated as CATAPGSGANVLTF.

There are many counts of this clonotype. The chain couples TRBV10-3 to TRBJ2-3; 9 positions match TRBD2. V shed 3 bases and J 2 bases; nucleotides not matched to a gene: 9. Germline V gene data show CDR1 as ENHRY and CDR2 as SYGVKD. The CDR3 runs 17 residues. The CDR3 DNA sequence: TGTGCCATCAGTGATCCGGGACTAGCCGACCTCACAGATACGCAGTATTTT. Amino acids: CAISDPGLADLTDTQYF.

Ten or more counts support this clonotype. V and J are TRBV7-3 and TRBJ2-1, with 7 bases aligning to TRBD2. J lost 4 bases, V lost 5 bases, and 8 bases had no gene match. CDR3 length equals 15 residues. Germline V gives CDR1 SGHTA, CDR2 FQGTGA. CDR3 in amino acids: CASSTIVGGYNEQFF. CDR3 bases: TGTGCCAGCAGCACAATCGTGGGGGGGTACAATGAGCAGTTCTTC.

V is TRBV7-8 and J is TRBJ2-5, with D possibly TRBD2 on 6 matching bases. The CDR3 length is 16 residues. The germline CDR1 and CDR2 sequences are SGHVS and FQNEAQ. Trimming removed 5 bases at V and 1 base at J, with 17 bases between. As DNA, the CDR3 is TGTGCCAGCAGCCCCGTTGTGGCGGGACCCCAAGAGACCCAGTACTTC. Amino acids: CASSPVVAGPQETQYF.

At least ten counts were recorded for this clonotype. The rearrangement links TRBV12-3 or TRBV12-4 to TRBJ2-5; tentative D call: TRBD1 (5 bases). The V end lost 5 bases, the J end lost 5 bases, and 21 bases lay between the germline ends. CDR3 length: 16 residues. The CDR3 sequence: CASSTSSRAYWETQYF. The CDR3 coding sequence is TGTGCCAGCAGTACCAGCAGCAGGGCCTATTGGGAGACCCAGTACTTC.

This clonotype was picked up a small number of times. The chain recombines TRBV27 with TRBJ2-7; 7 bases line up with TRBD1. Per the germline V gene, CDR1 is MNHEY and CDR2 is SMNVEV (reference sequence). The trim removed 0 bases at V and 4 bases at J, leaving 9 bases unmatched. CDR3 length: 16 amino acids. The CDR3 nucleotides read TGTGCCAGCAGTTTATCCCCACGATCACAGGGGTACGAGCAGTACTTC. Translating it yields CASSLSPRSQGYEQYF.

The table lists this clonotype with a few counts. The CDR3 sequence: CASSLTRYLNTEAFF. CDR3 DNA sequence: TGCGCCAGCAGCTTAACCAGGTACCTTAACACTGAAGCTTTCTTT. The genes are TRBV5-1 and TRBJ1-1, with no clear D. Trimming took 2 bases from V and 2 from J, leaving 13 bases between them. The CDR3 runs 15 residues. Germline V lookup: CDR1 SGHRS, CDR2 YFSETQ.

This clonotype occurred a few times. V usage is TRBV4-1 and J usage is TRBJ1-1, with D maybe TRBD1 (5 bases). V lost 2 bases to trimming and J lost 1 base, with 14 bases between them. The CDR3 contains 16 residues. Germline V gene lookup returns CDR1 MGHRA and CDR2 YSYEKL. The CDR3 sequence: CASSQLGIGTNTEAFF. The CDR3 coding sequence is TGCGCCAGCAGCCAACTTGGTATAGGGACGAACACTGAAGCTTTCTTT.